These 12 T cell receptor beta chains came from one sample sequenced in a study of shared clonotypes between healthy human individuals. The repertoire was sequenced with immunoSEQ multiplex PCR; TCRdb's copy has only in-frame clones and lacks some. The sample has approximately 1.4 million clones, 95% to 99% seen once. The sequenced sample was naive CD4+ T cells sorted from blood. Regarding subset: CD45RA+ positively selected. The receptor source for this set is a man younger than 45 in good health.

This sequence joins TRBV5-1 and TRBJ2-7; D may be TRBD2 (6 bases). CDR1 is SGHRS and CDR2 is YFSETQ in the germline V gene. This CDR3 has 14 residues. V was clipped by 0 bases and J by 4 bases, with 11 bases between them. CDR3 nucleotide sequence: TGCGCCAGCAGCTTGGCGGGGGAAAGATACGAGCAGTACTTC. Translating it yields CASSLAGERYEQYF.

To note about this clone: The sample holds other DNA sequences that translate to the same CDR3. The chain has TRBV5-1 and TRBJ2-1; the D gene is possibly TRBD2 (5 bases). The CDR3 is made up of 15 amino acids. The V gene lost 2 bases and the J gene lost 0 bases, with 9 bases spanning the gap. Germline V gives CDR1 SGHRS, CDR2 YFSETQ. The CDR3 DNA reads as TGCGCCAGCAGCTTTACGGACTCCTCCTACAATGAGCAGTTCTTC. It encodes CASSFTDSSYNEQFF.

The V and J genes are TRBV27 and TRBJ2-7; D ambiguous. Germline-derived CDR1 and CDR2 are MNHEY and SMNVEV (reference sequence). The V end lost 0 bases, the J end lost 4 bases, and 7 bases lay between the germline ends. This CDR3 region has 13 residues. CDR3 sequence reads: CASSLSALYEQYF. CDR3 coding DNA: TGTGCCAGCAGTTTATCGGCTCTGTACGAGCAGTACTTC.

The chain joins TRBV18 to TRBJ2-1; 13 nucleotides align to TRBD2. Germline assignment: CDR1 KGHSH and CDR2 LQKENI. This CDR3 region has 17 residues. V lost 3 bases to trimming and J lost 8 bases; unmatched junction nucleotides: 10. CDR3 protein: CASSPGAGTSGIYEQFF. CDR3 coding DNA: TGTGCCAGCTCACCGGGGGCCGGGACTAGCGGGATCTATGAGCAGTTCTTC.

CDR3 amino acids: CASSLESRGETQYF. DNA of the CDR3: TGTGCCAGCAGCTTAGAGTCCAGGGGGGAGACCCAGTACTTC. The chain carries TRBV7-9 and TRBJ2-5; 7 bases are a match to TRBD1. Germline V gene lookup returns CDR1 SEHNR and CDR2 FQNEAQ (reference sequence). V shed 1 base, J shed 5 bases, and the junction held 4 bases outside the gene matches. This CDR3 spans 14 amino acids.

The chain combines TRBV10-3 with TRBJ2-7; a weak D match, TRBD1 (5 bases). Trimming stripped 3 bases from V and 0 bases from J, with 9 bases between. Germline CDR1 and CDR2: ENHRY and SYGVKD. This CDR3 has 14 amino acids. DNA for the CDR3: TGTGCCATCAGTGAACTAACAGGCTCCTACGAGCAGTACTTC. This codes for CAISELTGSYEQYF.

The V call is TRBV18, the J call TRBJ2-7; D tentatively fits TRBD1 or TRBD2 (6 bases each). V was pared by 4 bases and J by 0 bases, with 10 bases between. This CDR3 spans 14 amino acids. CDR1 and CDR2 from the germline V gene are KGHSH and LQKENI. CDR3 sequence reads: CASSRGANSYEQYF. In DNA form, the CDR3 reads TGTGCCAGCTCACGGGGGGCGAACTCCTACGAGCAGTACTTC.

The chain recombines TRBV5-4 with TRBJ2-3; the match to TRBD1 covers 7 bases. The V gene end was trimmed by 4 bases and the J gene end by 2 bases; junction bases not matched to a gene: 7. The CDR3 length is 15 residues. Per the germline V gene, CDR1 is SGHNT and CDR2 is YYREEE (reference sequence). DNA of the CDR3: TGTGCCAGCAGCCCCCGGGACAGTATCACAGATACGCAGTATTTT. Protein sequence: CASSPRDSITDTQYF.

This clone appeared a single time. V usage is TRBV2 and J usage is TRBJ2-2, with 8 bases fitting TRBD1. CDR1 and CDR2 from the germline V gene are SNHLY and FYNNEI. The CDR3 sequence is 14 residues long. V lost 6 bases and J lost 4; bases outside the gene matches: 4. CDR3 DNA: TGTGCCAGCAGAAGGGACAGGAGCACCGGGGAGCTGTTTTTT. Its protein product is CASRRDRSTGELFF.

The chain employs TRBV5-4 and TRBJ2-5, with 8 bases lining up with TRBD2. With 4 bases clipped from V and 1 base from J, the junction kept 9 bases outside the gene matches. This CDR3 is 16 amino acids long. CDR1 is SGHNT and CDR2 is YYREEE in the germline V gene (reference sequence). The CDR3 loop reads CASSTGGTRAQETQYF. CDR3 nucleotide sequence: TGTGCCAGCAGCACTGGGGGGACTAGGGCCCAAGAGACCCAGTACTTC. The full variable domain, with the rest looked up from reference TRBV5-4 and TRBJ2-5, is ETGVTQSPTHLIKTRGQQVTLRCSSQSGHNTVSWYQQALGQGPQFIFQYYREEENGRGNFPPRFSGLQFPNYSSELNVNALELDDSALYLCASSTGGTRAQETQYFGPGTRLLVL.

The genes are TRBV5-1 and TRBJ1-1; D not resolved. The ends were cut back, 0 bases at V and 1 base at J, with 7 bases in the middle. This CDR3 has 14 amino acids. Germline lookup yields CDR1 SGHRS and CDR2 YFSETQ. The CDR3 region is CASSLVGANTEAFF. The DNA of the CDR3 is TGCGCCAGCAGCTTGGTCGGAGCGAACACTGAAGCTTTCTTT.

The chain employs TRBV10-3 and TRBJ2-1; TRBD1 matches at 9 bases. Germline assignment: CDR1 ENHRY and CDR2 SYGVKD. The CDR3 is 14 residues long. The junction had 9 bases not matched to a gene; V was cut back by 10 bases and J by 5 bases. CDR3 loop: CATLSGQGNNEQFF. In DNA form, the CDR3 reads TGTGCCACCCTTTCGGGACAGGGAAACAATGAGCAGTTCTTC.